This is a list of T cell receptor beta chains from one sample in a study of T cell responses to AZD1222 COVID-19 vaccine. Some clones are missing from TCRdb's copy, which holds only in-frame ones; the method was immunoSEQ multiplex PCR. The table lists approximately 130,000 clones, roughly 89% of them singletons. This specimen consisted of peripheral blood, obtained 28 days after the second AZD1222 dose. These receptors were collected from an adult who received the AZD1222 COVID-19 vaccine. CDR3s include the opening cysteine and the closing phenylalanine or tryptophan. The D gene is left open where the match is weak. Expanded clones are given a class, and other clones once, few, many or no size at all.

v_gene	abundance	j_gene	d_gene	CDR3nt	CDR3aa
TRBV19	few	TRBJ1-5	.	TGTGCCAGTAGTATGGGTTTTAGCAATCAGCCCCAGCATTTT	CASSMGFSNQPQHF
TRBV15	.	TRBJ2-1	TRBD1	TGTGCCACCAGCAGAGGGGACAGGGACTACAATGAGCAGTTCTTC	CATSRGDRDYNEQFF
TRBV2	.	TRBJ1-5	TRBD1	TGTGCCAGCACCGGGACAGATTATCAGCCCCAGCATTTT	CASTGTDYQPQHF
TRBV5-5	once	TRBJ2-5	TRBD1	TGTGCCAGCAGCTTCGTGGACAGGCTCCGGGAGACCCAGTACTTC	CASSFVDRLRETQYF
TRBV2	.	TRBJ1-4	TRBD1	TGTGCCAGCAGCCGGACAGGGCCTAATGAAAAACTGTTTTTT	CASSRTGPNEKLFF
TRBV28	.	TRBJ1-3	.	TGTGCCAGCAGTTTCCCCTTGGGCAGGGAAGGAAACACCATATATTTT	CASSFPLGREGNTIYF
TRBV30	.	TRBJ2-4	.	TGTGCCTGGAGGGTACCGGGGACTGGAGCCAAAAACATTCAGTACTTC	CAWRVPGTGAKNIQYF
TRBV4-3	.	TRBJ1-1	.	TGCGCCAGCAGCCAAAGACAGCGCCAAGAAGCTTTCTTT	CASSQRQRQEAFF
TRBV6-5	.	TRBJ1-3	.	TGTGCCAGCAGTTCCCCGGGAGGTGGAAACACCATATATTTT	CASSSPGGGNTIYF
TRBV19	.	TRBJ1-5	TRBD1	TGTGCCAGTAGTAAAACAGGGGCGGGTCAGCCCCAGCATTTT	CASSKTGAGQPQHF
TRBV5-1	.	TRBJ2-7	.	TGCGCCAGCAGCTTGGCCAAACCTACAGGGACGACATTGAACTTC	CASSLAKPTGTTLNF
TRBV3-1/TRBV3-2	.	TRBJ2-7	.	TGTGCCAGCAGCCAAGAATTCTCCTACGAGCAGTACTTC	CASSQEFSYEQYF
TRBV25-1	.	TRBJ2-3	TRBD2	TGTGCCAGCAAAGGGACTAGGGGGGCTCATACGCAGTATTTT	CASKGTRGAHTQYF
TRBV28	.	TRBJ1-5	.	TGTGCCAGCAGTTTATCGGGCAGGGTCACGTATAGCAATCAGCCCCAGCATTTT	CASSLSGRVTYSNQPQHF
TRBV3-1/TRBV3-2	.	TRBJ2-1	.	TGTGCCAGCAGCCAAGATCCTCGGCACTCCTACAATGAGCAGTTCTTC	CASSQDPRHSYNEQFF
TRBV4-3	.	TRBJ1-5	.	TGCGCCAGCAGCCAAGGAATCAGGGGAGGCAATCAGCCCCAGCATTTT	CASSQGIRGGNQPQHF
TRBV30	.	TRBJ2-1	.	TGTGCCTGGAGTGAGGTGAAAGGGCCGCAGTTCTTC	CAWSEVKGPQFF
TRBV6-5	.	TRBJ1-2	.	TGTGCCAGCAGGGACGACAGGCCCCCCGATGGCTACACCTTC	CASRDDRPPDGYTF
TRBV15	.	TRBJ2-7	.	TGTGCCACCAGCAGAGGTACGGAAGACAGCTCCTACGAGCAGTACTTC	CATSRGTEDSSYEQYF
TRBV30	once	TRBJ1-3	TRBD1	TGTGCGGGACAGGGGAGCTCTGGAAACACCATATATTTT	CAGQGSSGNTIYF
TRBV28	.	TRBJ2-5	.	TGTGCCAGCAGTCTCGGGAGTTCCGAGACCCAGTACTTC	CASSLGSSETQYF
TRBV7-3	.	TRBJ2-3	TRBD2	TGTGCCAGCAGCTTAGGAGCTAGCGGGAGGGTTTCAGATACGCAGTATTTT	CASSLGASGRVSDTQYF
TRBV23-1	.	TRBJ1-5	.	TGCGCCAGCAGTCAAAAACAGGGCAAGGAGGGTCAGCCCCAGCATTTT	CASSQKQGKEGQPQHF
TRBV2	.	TRBJ1-4	.	TGTGCCAGCAGTGCGGCAGCAACTAATGAAAAACTGTTTTTT	CASSAAATNEKLFF
TRBV30	.	TRBJ1-1	TRBD1	TGTGCCTGGAGTGCGACAGGGGGGACTGAAGCTTTCTTT	CAWSATGGTEAFF
TRBV15	.	TRBJ1-6	.	TGTGCCACCAGCAGAGATGTGGGGCGGATGTCCTATAATTCACCCCTCCACTTT	CATSRDVGRMSYNSPLHF
TRBV7-9	.	TRBJ2-5	.	TGTGCCAGCACCCTGGGACAATTCCAAGAGACCCAGTACTTC	CASTLGQFQETQYF
TRBV29-1	.	TRBJ2-1	.	TGCAGCGCCGGGCTAGCTTACAATGAGCAGTTCTTC	CSAGLAYNEQFF
TRBV5-1	.	TRBJ2-2	.	TGCGCCAGCAGCCTAAACACAAACACCGGGGAGCTGTTTTTT	CASSLNTNTGELFF
TRBV7-2	once	TRBJ1-5	TRBD1	TGTGCCAGCAGCCCCTCCGCGGACAGGGGCGGTCAGCCCCAGCATTTT	CASSPSADRGGQPQHF
TRBV6-2/TRBV6-3	few	TRBJ2-3	.	TGTGCCAGCAGTTACGCAGACACAGATACGCAGTATTTT	CASSYADTDTQYF
TRBV7-2	.	TRBJ2-3	TRBD2	TGTGCCAGCAGCTTAGTAACTAGCGGGGGGGCTACGCAGTATTTT	CASSLVTSGGATQYF
TRBV18	once	TRBJ1-1	.	TGTGCCAGCTCTTTCAGTGCGAACACTGAAGCTTTCTTT	CASSFSANTEAFF
TRBV10-3	.	TRBJ1-5	TRBD1	TGTGCCATCAGTGTAGGGGGACCGGGACAGGGCAATCAGCCCCAGCATTTT	CAISVGGPGQGNQPQHF
TRBV3-1/TRBV3-2	.	TRBJ2-7	TRBD2	TGTGCCAGCAGCTCTAGCGGGAGTGTACGCGAGCAGTACTTC	CASSSSGSVREQYF
TRBV9	.	TRBJ2-3	.	TGTGCCAGCAGCTCCCCCCTGTCGCCGGATACGCAGTATTTT	CASSSPLSPDTQYF
TRBV4-2	.	TRBJ1-1	.	TGTGCCAGCAGCCAAGATCACGGGGGGACTGAAGCTTTCTTT	CASSQDHGGTEAFF
TRBV20-1	.	TRBJ2-3	.	TGCAGTGCTAGTCCTCCCGGGATCAGGGGAGATACGCAGTATTTT	CSASPPGIRGDTQYF
TRBV11-2	.	TRBJ1-2	.	TGTGCCAGCAGCTTAGAAAGGGGGGCGCCGAACTATGGCTACACCTTC	CASSLERGAPNYGYTF
TRBV11-2	.	TRBJ1-2	.	TGTGCCAGCAGCTTAGATTCTCTTAACTATGGCTACACCTTC	CASSLDSLNYGYTF